The rows below give T cell receptor beta chains drawn from one sample of a study of T cell responses to AZD1222 COVID-19 vaccine. The assay was immunoSEQ multiplex PCR, and TCRdb's table has in-frame clones only and misses some. The profile shows 100,000 to 150,000 clones, 90% of them singletons. Sequencing used peripheral blood, obtained on day 0 of AZD1222 vaccination. These receptors originate from an adult in good health. Both conserved end residues are trimmed from each CDR3. Fields, in order: CDR3 protein, V gene, J gene.

ASSLTGEGYEQY	TRBV5-1	TRBJ2-7
ASSEQGARNSPLH	TRBV2	TRBJ1-6
ATSDGGAQTNEKLF	TRBV24-1	TRBJ1-4
ASSLGAGVRTGELF	TRBV5-4	TRBJ2-2
ASSKRDHVRDEQF	TRBV19	TRBJ2-1
SVEVARNTEAF	TRBV29-1	TRBJ1-1
ASSDGTGGLEQF	TRBV2	TRBJ2-1
ASSLGGANTGELF	TRBV7-8	TRBJ2-2
ASTRTEYTEAF	TRBV5-1	TRBJ1-1
ASSQDQSNYGYT	TRBV3-1/TRBV3-2	TRBJ1-2
ASSTPGTSVLELF	TRBV19	TRBJ2-2
ASSQSGTSGRGSTGELF	TRBV4-2	TRBJ2-2
ASSTRQYEQY	TRBV7-9	TRBJ2-7
ASRRGSSGNTIY	TRBV19	TRBJ1-3
ASSQGDHSRGEKLF	TRBV4-3	TRBJ1-4
ASRLMGATEAF	TRBV12-3/TRBV12-4	TRBJ1-1
AWRQTIGRPGGAF	TRBV30	TRBJ1-1
ASSLLAYEQY	TRBV28	TRBJ2-7
ASSPGQGGYT	TRBV9	TRBJ1-2
ASSRLAGQGFRNSPLH	TRBV3-1/TRBV3-2	TRBJ1-6
ASSLASGGLF	TRBV5-5	TRBJ2-2
ASSSGTYEQY	TRBV10-2	TRBJ2-7
ASSHGTGDTEAF	TRBV3-1/TRBV3-2	TRBJ1-1
ASSARTESSYEQY	TRBV11-2	TRBJ2-7